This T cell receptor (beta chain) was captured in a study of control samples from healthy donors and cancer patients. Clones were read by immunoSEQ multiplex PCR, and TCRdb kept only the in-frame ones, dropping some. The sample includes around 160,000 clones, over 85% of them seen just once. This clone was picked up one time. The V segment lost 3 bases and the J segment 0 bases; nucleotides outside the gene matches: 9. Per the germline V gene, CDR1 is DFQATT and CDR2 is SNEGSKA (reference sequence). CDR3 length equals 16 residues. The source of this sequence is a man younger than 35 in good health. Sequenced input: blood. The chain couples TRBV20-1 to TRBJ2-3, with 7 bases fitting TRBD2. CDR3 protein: CSASQASGTSTDTQYF. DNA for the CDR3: TGCAGTGCTAGTCAGGCTAGCGGAACTAGCACAGATACGCAGTATTTT.